Listed here are 30 T cell receptor beta chains from one sample, sequenced in a study of post-analysis software for immune sequencing data. Points from the study as a whole: Relative to controls, patients had 5 or 6 TRBV segments at higher frequency, with TRBV5-6, TRBV5-1 and TRBV20-1 among these.

Tagging with unique molecular identifiers was a feature of the TCR beta cDNA libraries. TCRdb passed the PCR reads through MiXCR, listing each CDR3 protein once. The table lists about 210,000 distinct CDR3 sequences, over 25% of them singletons. No antigens are known for them. The sequenced material came from blood. The source is a girl younger than 18 with multiple sclerosis.

The J gene is TRBJ2-5, the V gene TRBV20-1, with D tentatively TRBD1 (6 bases). Germline V gene lookup returns CDR1 DFQATT and CDR2 SNEGSKA (reference sequence). CDR3 length equals 12 residues. Trimming removed 5 bases at V and 4 bases at J, with 11 bases between. DNA for the CDR3: TGCAGTGCTGGGACACGCCGAGAGACCCAGTACTTC. It yields the protein CSAGTRRETQYF.

This clonotype showed up many times. The CDR3 reads CASSGDIGEQFF. The CDR3 coding sequence is TGTGCCAGCAGCGGGGACATTGGTGAGCAGTTCTTC. The chain carries TRBV12-3 or TRBV12-4 and TRBJ2-1; tentative D call: TRBD1 (6 bases). Trimming cost V 6 bases and J 9 bases, with 12 bases left between them. CDR3 length: 12 amino acids.

Here the CDR3 reads CASRLRGQSGNEQFF. The CDR3 coding sequence is TGTGCCAGCAGGCTCAGGGGGCAAAGTGGCAATGAGCAGTTCTTC. The J gene is TRBJ2-1, the V gene TRBV12-3 or TRBV12-4, with 8 positions matching TRBD1. The V segment lost 6 bases and the J segment 6 bases; nucleotides outside the gene matches: 10. The CDR3 extends over 15 amino acids.

This chain links TRBV11-3 with TRBJ2-1, with D tentatively TRBD1 (6 bases). The germline V and J ends were trimmed by 5 bases and 9 bases, with 11 bases remaining between them. The germline V gene encodes CDR1 SGHNT and CDR2 YENEEA. This CDR3 has 12 residues. Written as DNA, the CDR3 is TGTGCCAGCAGCGTGAGGGGGAGTGAGCAGTTCTTC. Translation: CASSVRGSEQFF.

This clonotype has a count of ten or more. The V call is TRBV6-5, the J call TRBJ2-7, with 10 bases identical to TRBD1. The CDR3 runs 14 residues. V lost 6 bases to trimming and J lost 4 bases; unmatched junction nucleotides: 6. CDR1 is MNHEY and CDR2 is SVGAGI in the germline V gene. CDR3 bases: TGTGCCAGCAGCCTTGACAGGGGGCTGTACGAGCAGTACTTC. This codes for CASSLDRGLYEQYF.

This clonotype was detected only a few times. This chain uses TRBV28 with TRBJ2-1; possible D gene TRBD2, 6 bases. The CDR3 totals 19 residues. Germline CDR1 MDHEN, CDR2 SYDVKM. Trimming removed 3 bases from V and 2 bases from J, with 23 bases in between. CDR3 bases: TGTGCCAGCAGTTTCTTTCACCCCATACTAGCCCCTACCTACAATGAGCAGTTCTTC. This sequence encodes CASSFFHPILAPTYNEQFF.

This clonotype has ten or more counts. V and J are TRBV29-1 and TRBJ2-5; D might be TRBD1 (6 bases). The CDR3 runs to 13 residues. Germline V gives CDR1 SQVTM, CDR2 ANQGSEA. Trimming cost V 4 bases and J 5 bases, with 14 bases left between them. The CDR3 nucleotides read TGCAGCGTTGTTTCAGGGGCAAAGGAGACCCAGTACTTC. Translation: CSVVSGAKETQYF. Based on the CDR3 plus reference TRBV29-1 and TRBJ2-5, the full variable domain is SAVISQKPSRDICQRGTSLTIQCQVDSQVTMMFWYRQQPGQSLTLIATANQGSEATYESGFVIDKFPISRPNLTFSTLTVSNMSPEDSSIYLCSVVSGAKETQYFGPGTRLLVL.

This clonotype appeared many times. J is TRBJ1-2 and V is TRBV7-9; 9 bases are a match to TRBD1. There are 16 residues in the CDR3. Germline values: CDR1 SEHNR, CDR2 FQNEAQ (reference sequence). V shed 0 bases and J 3 bases; nucleotides not matched to a gene: 5. CDR3 in DNA: TGTGCCAGCAGCTTAGCTACAGGGGGCGAGGACTATGGCTACACCTTC. This sequence encodes CASSLATGGEDYGYTF.

This clonotype showed up just a few times. V gene TRBV19 combines with J gene TRBJ1-1; 7 bases match TRBD1. This CDR3 contains 12 residues. Germline V CDR1 and CDR2: LNHDA, SQIVND (reference sequence). With V trimmed by 6 bases and J by 10 bases, 8 bases remained unmatched. DNA of the CDR3: TGTGCCAGTAGCCGCCTTCAGGGGGGAGCTTTCTTT. It translates to CASSRLQGGAFF.

This rearrangement joins TRBV28 to TRBJ2-7; 11 positions match TRBD1. V was pared by 3 bases and J by 6 bases, with 7 bases of the junction left unmatched. This CDR3 has 15 amino acids. CDR1 MDHEN and CDR2 SYDVKM come from the germline V gene. In nucleotides, the CDR3 is TGTGCCAGCAGTTTGAGGACAGGGGGCTTGGGCGAGCAGTACTTC. Protein: CASSLRTGGLGEQYF.

This clonotype was detected only a few times. The chain has TRBV3-1 and TRBJ1-5; no clear D gene. Germline CDR1 reads LGHDT; CDR2 reads YNNKEL (reference sequence). The CDR3 length is 15 residues. Between the trimmed V and J ends, which lost 0 bases and 6 bases, there was a span of 12 bases. As DNA, the CDR3 is TGTGCCAGCAGCCAAGATGGCCGGGGAGGTCAGCCCCAGCATTTT. The encoded protein is CASSQDGRGGQPQHF.

The V call is TRBV10-3, the J call TRBJ2-3, with 9 bases matching TRBD1. Germline V CDR1 and CDR2: ENHRY, SYGVKD. The CDR3 consists of 15 residues. Trimming took 5 bases from V and 0 from J; bases not matched to a gene: 3. CDR3 amino acids: CAISWTGDSTDTQYF. The CDR3 nucleotides read TGTGCCATCAGTTGGACAGGGGATAGCACAGATACGCAGTATTTT.

This chain links TRBV7-2 with TRBJ2-7; D remains ambiguous. The end of the DNA aligns better with TRBJ2-5, so the J call may be wrong. The CDR3 is 15 amino acids. The germline V gene encodes CDR1 SGHTA and CDR2 FQGNSA. The CDR3 nucleotides read TGTGCCAGCAGCTCAAACATCCTAAGAAGGGAGACCCAGTACTTC. Residues: CASSSNILRRETQYF.

This clonotype was observed a handful of times. The genes are TRBV7-8 and TRBJ1-5; perhaps TRBD1 as D (5 bases). The CDR3 extends over 17 amino acids. Trimming pared 8 bases from V and 3 bases from J, leaving 23 bases between. Germline-derived CDR1 and CDR2 are SGHVS and FQNEAQ. The DNA for the CDR3 is TGTGCCAGCGCCGGGGCCCACTTGGGCAAGGACAATCAGCCCCAGCATTTT. Translation gives CASAGAHLGKDNQPQHF.

This rearrangement joins TRBV7-9 to TRBJ2-3; 7 bases are shared with TRBD2. J gave up 8 bases and V 3 bases, and 11 bases lay outside the gene matches. Germline values: CDR1 SEHNR, CDR2 FQNEAQ (reference sequence). The CDR3 is 15 residues long. The CDR3 spells CASSFEAGLSPTQYF. CDR3 DNA sequence: TGTGCCAGCAGCTTCGAAGCGGGGTTGTCCCCTACGCAGTATTTT.

This clonotype was observed many times. This chain uses TRBV5-1 with TRBJ2-1; D may be TRBD1 (6 bases). There are 16 residues in the CDR3. Germline loops: CDR1 SGHRS, CDR2 YFSETQ. Trimming took 5 bases from V and 8 from J, leaving 23 bases between them. DNA of the CDR3: TGCGCCAGCAGACCCGCAGGGGCCAGCCTTGGCCATGAGCAGTTCTTC. Translating gives CASRPAGASLGHEQFF.

In the case of this clonotype: This may be a read error: a much more frequent sequence differs by one nucleotide. This chain joins TRBV10-3 and TRBJ2-7; TRBD2 matches at 14 bases. The junction had 4 bases not matched to a gene; V was cut back by 0 bases and J by 9 bases. This CDR3 is 15 amino acids long. Germline-derived CDR1 and CDR2 are ENHRY and SYGVKD. The CDR3 DNA reads as TGTGCCATCAGTGAGTCCGGGACTAGCGGGAGACGGCAGTACTTC. Translation gives CAISESGTSGRRQYF.

CDR3: CSAEAETQYF. The CDR3, as DNA: TGCAGTGCCGAGGCAGAGACCCAGTACTTC. V and J are TRBV20-1 and TRBJ2-5; D is undetermined. Germline CDR1 reads DFQATT; CDR2 reads SNEGSKA (reference sequence). This CDR3 comprises 10 residues. V was clipped by 6 bases and J by 4 bases, with 6 bases between them.

This clonotype was seen once. The J gene is TRBJ2-5, the V gene TRBV12-3 or TRBV12-4; 7 bases are shared with TRBD1. The CDR3 runs to 13 residues. Trimming removed 6 bases from V and 5 bases from J; junction bases left unmatched: 6. The CDR3 protein is CASRGTVAETQYF. CDR3 DNA sequence: TGTGCCAGCAGGGGGACAGTGGCCGAGACCCAGTACTTC.

At least ten counts were recorded for this clonotype. The chain employs TRBV6-5 and TRBJ2-3, with D perhaps matching TRBD1 (6 bases). Germline V gene data show CDR1 as MNHEY and CDR2 as SVGAGI. This CDR3 region has 17 residues. The V and J ends lost 2 bases and 6 bases respectively, with 21 bases between them. The CDR3 sequence: CASSYAPTGTQRDTQYF. The CDR3 DNA follows: TGTGCCAGCAGTTACGCACCTACAGGGACCCAGCGGGATACGCAGTATTTT.

Comment on this clonotype: A read error may be the cause here, since a much bigger clone is one base away. V usage is TRBV6-1 and J usage is TRBJ2-5; D gene uncertain. The CDR3 extends over 13 amino acids. Germline V gene data show CDR1 as MNHNS and CDR2 as SASEGT. CDR3: CASSSAYQEAQYF. CDR3 in DNA: TGTGCCAGCTCTTCCGCGTACCAAGAGGCCCAGTACTTC.

In its sample, this clonotype was seen many times. This chain links TRBV3-1 with TRBJ2-5; D remains ambiguous. The V gene lost 4 bases and the J gene lost 5 bases, with 8 bases spanning the gap. The length of the CDR3 is 12 residues. Germline V CDR1 and CDR2: LGHDT, YNNKEL (reference sequence). Written as DNA, the CDR3 is TGTGCCAGCAGCCCCTTCGATGAGACCCAGTACTTC. Translated: CASSPFDETQYF.

On this clonotype: This clone may be a read error of a much larger clone one base away. The CDR3 coding sequence is TGTGCCGGCAGGCTCCAAGAGACCCAGTACTTC. The encoded protein is CAGRLQETQYF. The chain couples TRBV6-5 to TRBJ2-5; D remains unclear. The CDR3 sequence is 11 residues long. Germline CDR1 MNHEY, CDR2 SVGAGI.

The chain combines TRBV11-2 with TRBJ2-3; TRBD1 aligns across 9 bases. CDR3 length: 16 amino acids. Germline V gene sequence: CDR1 SGHAT, CDR2 FQNNGV. The trim removed 5 bases at V and 4 bases at J, leaving 10 bases unmatched. CDR3: CASSPGQGLVADTQYF. The CDR3 nucleotides are TGTGCCAGCAGCCCCGGACAGGGGCTGGTCGCAGATACGCAGTATTTT.

This clonotype was observed at least ten times. The chain carries TRBV20-1 and TRBJ2-3; 9 nucleotides align to TRBD2. J lost 4 bases, V lost 3 bases, and 5 bases had no gene match. Germline assignment: CDR1 DFQATT and CDR2 SNEGSKA (reference sequence). The CDR3 is 14 residues long. The CDR3 DNA is TGCAGTGCTAGGCTGGCGGGGGGGTCAGATACGCAGTATTTT. Translation gives CSARLAGGSDTQYF.

This clonotype was observed a few times. It may be a read error: a sequence one base away is much more abundant. The chain recombines TRBV6-5 with TRBJ2-7; no reliable D call. The end of the DNA aligns better with TRBJ2-5, so the J call may be wrong. This CDR3 has 12 residues. Germline V gives CDR1 MNHEY, CDR2 SVGAGI. CDR3 amino acids: CAGSYEAGTQYF. Written as DNA, the CDR3 is TGTGCCGGCAGTTATGAGGCCGGGACCCAGTACTTC.

The V gene is TRBV5-1, the J gene TRBJ2-2, with TRBD2 identical over 11 bases. The length of the CDR3 is 19 residues. The V and J ends lost 7 bases and 4 bases, in that order; junction bases with no gene match: 18. Germline V gene data show CDR1 as SGHRS and CDR2 as YFSETQ. CDR3 loop: CASGSNELTSGSGTGELFF. The CDR3 DNA reads as TGCGCCAGCGGCTCCAACGAATTAACTAGCGGGAGCGGCACCGGGGAGCTGTTTTTT.

This clonotype was detected ten times or more. The chain couples TRBV5-1 to TRBJ2-7; possible D gene TRBD2, 5 bases. The CDR3 is 14 amino acids. With 4 bases removed from V and 6 bases from J, the gap between germline ends came to 17 bases. Germline values: CDR1 SGHRS, CDR2 YFSETQ. CDR3 in amino acids: CASSIGPDSREQYF. The CDR3 nucleotides read TGCGCCAGCAGCATCGGACCGGACTCGCGCGAGCAGTACTTC.

The rearrangement joins TRBV6-1 to TRBJ2-5, with TRBD1 identical over 8 bases. Germline loops: CDR1 MNHNS, CDR2 SASEGT. The CDR3 sequence is 13 residues long. Trimming cost V 2 bases and J 10 bases; bases outside gene matches: 6. The DNA for the CDR3 is TGTGCCAGCAGTGAAATCTTGGGGACAGGCCAGTACTTC. It codes for CASSEILGTGQYF.

This clonotype was seen at least ten times. This rearrangement joins TRBV7-3 to TRBJ1-1; possible D gene TRBD1, 5 bases. Germline V gives CDR1 SGHTA, CDR2 FQGTGA. CDR3 length: 13 amino acids. V was pared by 5 bases and J by 1 base, with 8 bases between. This CDR3 reads CASSVTGNTEAFF. In DNA form, the CDR3 reads TGTGCCAGCAGCGTCACAGGGAACACTGAAGCTTTCTTT.